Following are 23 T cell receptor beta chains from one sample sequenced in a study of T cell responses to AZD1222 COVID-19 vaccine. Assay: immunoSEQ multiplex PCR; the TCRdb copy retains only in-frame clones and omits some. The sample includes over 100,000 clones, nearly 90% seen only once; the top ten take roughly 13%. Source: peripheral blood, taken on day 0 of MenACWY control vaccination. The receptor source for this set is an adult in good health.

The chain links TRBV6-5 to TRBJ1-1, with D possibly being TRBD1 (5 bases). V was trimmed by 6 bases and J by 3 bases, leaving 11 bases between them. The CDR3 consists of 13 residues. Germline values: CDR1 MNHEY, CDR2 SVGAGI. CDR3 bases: TGTGCCAGCAGACCGGGACCTCACACTGAAGCTTTCTTT. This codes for CASRPGPHTEAFF.

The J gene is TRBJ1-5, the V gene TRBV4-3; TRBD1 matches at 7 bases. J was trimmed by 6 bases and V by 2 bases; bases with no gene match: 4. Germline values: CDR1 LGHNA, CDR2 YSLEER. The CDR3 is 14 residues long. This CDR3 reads CASSQYRGGQPQHF. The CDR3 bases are TGCGCCAGCAGCCAATACAGGGGTGGTCAGCCCCAGCATTTT.

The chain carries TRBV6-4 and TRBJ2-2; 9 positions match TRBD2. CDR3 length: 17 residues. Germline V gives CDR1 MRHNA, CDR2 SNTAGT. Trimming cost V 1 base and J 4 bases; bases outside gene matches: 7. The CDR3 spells CASSDWWREGPTGELFF. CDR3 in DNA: TGTGCCAGCAGTGACTGGTGGCGGGAGGGCCCCACCGGGGAGCTGTTTTTT.

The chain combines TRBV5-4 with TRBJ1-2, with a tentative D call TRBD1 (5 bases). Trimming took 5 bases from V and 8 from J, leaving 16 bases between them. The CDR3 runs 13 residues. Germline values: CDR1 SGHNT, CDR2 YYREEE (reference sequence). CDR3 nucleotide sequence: TGTGCCAGCAGTTTCAGGGAAGGGCGAGGCTACACCTTC. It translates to CASSFREGRGYTF.

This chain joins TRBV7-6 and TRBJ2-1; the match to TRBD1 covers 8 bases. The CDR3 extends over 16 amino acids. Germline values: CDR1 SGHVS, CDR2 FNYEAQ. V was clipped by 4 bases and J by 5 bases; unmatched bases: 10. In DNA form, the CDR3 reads TGTGCCAGCAGCTCACCACTCCGGGACAGGCACAATGAGCAGTTCTTC. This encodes CASSSPLRDRHNEQFF.

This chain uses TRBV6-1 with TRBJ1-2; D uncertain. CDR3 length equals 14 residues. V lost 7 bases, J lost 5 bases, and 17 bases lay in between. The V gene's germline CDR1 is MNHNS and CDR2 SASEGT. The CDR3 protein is CASNLRWGVYGYTF. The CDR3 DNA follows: TGTGCCAGCAACCTGCGTTGGGGAGTTTATGGCTACACCTTC.

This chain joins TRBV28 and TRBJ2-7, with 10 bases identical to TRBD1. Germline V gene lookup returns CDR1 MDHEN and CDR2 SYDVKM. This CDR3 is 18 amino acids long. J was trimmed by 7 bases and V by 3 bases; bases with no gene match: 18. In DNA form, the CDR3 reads TGTGCCAGCAGTTTTCAGCTGAACCCGACAGGGGGCAAAAGTGAGCAGTACTTC. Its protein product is CASSFQLNPTGGKSEQYF.

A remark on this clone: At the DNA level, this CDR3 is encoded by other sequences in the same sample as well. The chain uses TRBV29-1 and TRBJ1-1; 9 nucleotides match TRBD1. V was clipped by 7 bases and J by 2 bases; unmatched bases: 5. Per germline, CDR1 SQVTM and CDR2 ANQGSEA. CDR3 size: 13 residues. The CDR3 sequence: CSAVGQGNTEAFF. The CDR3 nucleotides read TGCAGCGCCGTGGGACAGGGAAACACTGAAGCTTTCTTT.

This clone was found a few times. The CDR3 sequence is CASSEGSSSYNEQFF. For the CDR3, the DNA is TGCGCCAGCAGCGAGGGATCAAGCTCCTACAATGAGCAGTTCTTC. This chain links TRBV5-1 with TRBJ2-1; TRBD2 might be the D (5 bases). The CDR3 sequence is 15 residues long. Trimming took 4 bases from V and 0 from J, leaving 11 bases between them. Germline CDR1 reads SGHRS; CDR2 reads YFSETQ.

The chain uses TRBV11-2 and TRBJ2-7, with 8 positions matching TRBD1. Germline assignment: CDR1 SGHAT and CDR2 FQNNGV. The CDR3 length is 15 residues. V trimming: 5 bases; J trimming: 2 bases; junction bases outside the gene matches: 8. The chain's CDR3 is CASSAGQGIAYEQYF. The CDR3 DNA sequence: TGTGCCAGCAGCGCAGGACAGGGAATCGCCTACGAGCAGTACTTC.

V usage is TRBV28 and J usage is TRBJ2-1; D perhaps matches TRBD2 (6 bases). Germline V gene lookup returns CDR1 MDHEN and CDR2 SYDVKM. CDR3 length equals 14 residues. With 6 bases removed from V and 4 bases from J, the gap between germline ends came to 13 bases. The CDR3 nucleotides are TGTGCCAGCAGACTAGCCGGTCCTTACAATGAGCAGTTCTTC. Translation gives CASRLAGPYNEQFF.

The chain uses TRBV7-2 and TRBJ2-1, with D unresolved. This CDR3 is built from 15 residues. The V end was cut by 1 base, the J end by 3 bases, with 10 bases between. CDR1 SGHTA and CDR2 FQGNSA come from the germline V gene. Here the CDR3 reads CASSLDLGGYNEQFF. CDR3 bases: TGTGCCAGCAGCTTAGACCTGGGCGGCTACAATGAGCAGTTCTTC.

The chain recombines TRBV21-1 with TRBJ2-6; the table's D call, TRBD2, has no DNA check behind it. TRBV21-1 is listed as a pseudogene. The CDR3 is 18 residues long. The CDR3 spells CASSTKAGHSSGANVLTF. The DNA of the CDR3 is TGTGCCAGCAGCACTAAAGCGGGGCACAGCTCTGGGGCCAACGTCCTGACTTTC.

The CDR3: CASSWTGLSNQPQHF. The CDR3 nucleotides are TGCGCCAGCAGCTGGACAGGGTTGAGCAATCAGCCCCAGCATTTT. The chain is built from TRBV5-1 and TRBJ1-5; 8 bases are shared with TRBD1. The trim removed 3 bases at V and 1 base at J, leaving 3 bases unmatched. The CDR3 is made up of 15 amino acids. Germline CDR1 SGHRS, CDR2 YFSETQ.

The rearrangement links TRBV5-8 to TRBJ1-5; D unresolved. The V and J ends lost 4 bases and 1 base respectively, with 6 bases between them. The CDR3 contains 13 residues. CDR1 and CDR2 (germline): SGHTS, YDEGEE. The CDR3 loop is CASSVRSNQPQHF. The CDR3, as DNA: TGTGCCAGCAGCGTCCGAAGCAATCAGCCCCAGCATTTT.

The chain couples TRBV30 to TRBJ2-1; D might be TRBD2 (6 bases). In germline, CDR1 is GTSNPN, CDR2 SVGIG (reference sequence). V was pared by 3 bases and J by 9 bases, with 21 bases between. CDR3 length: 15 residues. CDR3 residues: CAWSIRDWSSGEQFF. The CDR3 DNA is TGTGCCTGGAGCATAAGGGACTGGAGTTCGGGTGAGCAGTTCTTC.

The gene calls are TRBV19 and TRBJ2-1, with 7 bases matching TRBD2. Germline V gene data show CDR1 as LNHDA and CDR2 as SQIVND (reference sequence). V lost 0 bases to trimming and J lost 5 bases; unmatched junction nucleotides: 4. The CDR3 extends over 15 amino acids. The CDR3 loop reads CASSIDGGGHNEQFF. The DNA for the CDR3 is TGTGCCAGTAGTATAGATGGCGGGGGACACAATGAGCAGTTCTTC.

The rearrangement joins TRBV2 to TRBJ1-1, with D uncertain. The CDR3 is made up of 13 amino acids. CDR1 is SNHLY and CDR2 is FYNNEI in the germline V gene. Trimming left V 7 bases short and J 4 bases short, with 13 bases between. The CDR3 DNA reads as TGTGCCAGCATGTCCCCAATGATCACTGAAGCTTTCTTT. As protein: CASMSPMITEAFF.

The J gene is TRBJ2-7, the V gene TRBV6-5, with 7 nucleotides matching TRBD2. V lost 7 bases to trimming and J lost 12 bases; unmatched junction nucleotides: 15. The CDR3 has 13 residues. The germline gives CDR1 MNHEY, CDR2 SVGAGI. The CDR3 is CASTRTGGGVVYF. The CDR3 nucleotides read TGTGCCAGCACTCGCACGGGAGGCGGGGTAGTGTACTTC.

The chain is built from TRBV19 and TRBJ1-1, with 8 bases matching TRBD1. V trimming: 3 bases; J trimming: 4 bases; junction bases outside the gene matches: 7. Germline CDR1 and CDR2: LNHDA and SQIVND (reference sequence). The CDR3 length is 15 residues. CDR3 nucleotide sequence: TGTGCCAGTAGTATCCCCAACAGGGGGGGCACTGAAGCTTTCTTT. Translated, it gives CASSIPNRGGTEAFF.

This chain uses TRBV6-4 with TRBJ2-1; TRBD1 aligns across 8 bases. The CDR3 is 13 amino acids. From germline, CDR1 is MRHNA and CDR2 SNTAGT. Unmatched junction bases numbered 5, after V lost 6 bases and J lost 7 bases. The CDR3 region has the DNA TGTGCCAGCAGCAGGGGGCCGGAGAATGAGCAGTTCTTC. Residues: CASSRGPENEQFF.

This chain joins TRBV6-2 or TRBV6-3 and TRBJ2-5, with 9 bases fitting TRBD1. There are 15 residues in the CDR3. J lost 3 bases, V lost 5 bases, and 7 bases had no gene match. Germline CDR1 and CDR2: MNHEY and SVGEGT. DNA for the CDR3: TGTGCCAGCAGTACCCGGGACAGGGAAGAAGAGACCCAGTACTTC. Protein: CASSTRDREEETQYF.

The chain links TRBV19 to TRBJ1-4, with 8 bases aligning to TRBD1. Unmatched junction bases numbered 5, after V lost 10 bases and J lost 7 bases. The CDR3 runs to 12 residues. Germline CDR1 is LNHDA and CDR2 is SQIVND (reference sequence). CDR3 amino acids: CATSGQGEKLFF. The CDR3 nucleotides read TGTGCCACATCCGGACAGGGTGAAAAACTGTTTTTT.